This is a list of T cell receptor beta chains from one sample in a study of vaccination effects on CD4 cells after COVID-19. These receptors' targets are unknown. Libraries were prepared by immunoSEQ multiplex PCR; TCRdb keeps only in-frame clonotypes and omits some of them. The table shows around 55,000 clones, with roughly 70% occurring only once. The input for sequencing was CD4+ T cells from PBMCs cultured with SARS-CoV-2 spike peptides, taken before COVID-19 vaccination. These receptors were taken from a human donor who received a COVID-19 vaccine. CDR3s include the opening cysteine and the closing phenylalanine or tryptophan. Fields, in order: clone size, V gene, D gene, J gene, CDR3 protein, CDR3 DNA. D genes are given only for firm matches. The size of a clone is reported for some rows only, either as once, few or many, or as a class for expanded clones.

>.|TRBV18|.|TRBJ1-5
CASSPTADQPQHF
TGTGCCAGCTCACCGACGGCCGATCAGCCCCAGCATTTT
>.|TRBV28|.|TRBJ1-1
CASSRRLMNTEAFF
TGTGCCAGCAGTCGTCGACTCATGAACACTGAAGCTTTCTTT
>.|TRBV24-1|.|TRBJ2-3
CATRETNLHTDTQYF
TGTGCCACCAGGGAGACAAATTTACACACAGATACGCAGTATTTT
>few|TRBV6-5|.|TRBJ1-2
CASYQRGYGYTF
TGTGCCAGCTACCAAAGGGGGTATGGCTACACCTTC
>.|TRBV7-2|.|TRBJ2-5
CASSLAASVEETQYF
TGTGCCAGCAGCTTAGCGGCTAGCGTAGAAGAGACCCAGTACTTC
>once|TRBV4-1|.|TRBJ2-6
CASSQVGKGLSGANVLTF
TGCGCCAGCAGCCAAGTAGGCAAGGGACTCTCTGGGGCCAACGTCCTGACTTTC
>few|TRBV7-9|.|TRBJ2-2
CASTGTFNTGELFF
TGTGCCAGTACCGGGACATTTAACACCGGGGAGCTGTTTTTT
>.|TRBV5-4|.|TRBJ2-3
CASSTERADTQYF
TGTGCCAGCAGCACCGAGCGGGCAGATACGCAGTATTTT
>many|TRBV30|.|TRBJ1-2
CAWRVGGGGYTF
TGTGCCTGGAGGGTTGGGGGCGGTGGCTACACCTTC
>.|TRBV3-1/TRBV3-2|TRBD1|TRBJ2-7
CASSQDKKGQGKNEQYF
TGTGCCAGCAGCCAAGATAAAAAGGGACAGGGTAAAAACGAGCAGTACTTC
>.|TRBV30|.|TRBJ1-3
CAWSVRTAGNTIYF
TGTGCCTGGAGTGTGAGGACCGCTGGAAACACCATATATTTT
>many|TRBV19|.|TRBJ2-2
CATASGVNYGELFF
TGTGCCACCGCCTCCGGGGTGAACTACGGGGAGCTGTTTTTT
>once|TRBV29-1|.|TRBJ1-2
CSAGGQGPYTF
TGCAGCGCCGGAGGGCAGGGCCCCTACACCTTC
>.|TRBV11-2|TRBD1|TRBJ1-2
CASSLMTGGYGYTF
TGTGCCAGCAGCCTCATGACAGGGGGGTATGGCTACACCTTC
>.|TRBV3-1/TRBV3-2|.|TRBJ2-1
CASSKLGGATYNEQFF
TGTGCCAGCAGTAAGCTGGGGGGGGCGACCTACAATGAGCAGTTCTTC
>once|TRBV6-5|.|TRBJ2-3
CASRRQSTDTQYF
TGTGCCAGCAGAAGACAGAGCACAGATACGCAGTATTTT
>.|TRBV30|.|TRBJ1-1
CAWNRNTEAFF
TGTGCCTGGAATAGGAACACTGAAGCTTTCTTT
>.|TRBV6-5|.|TRBJ2-1
CASRTGAAGLFF
TGTGCCAGCAGAACGGGCGCCGCCGGTCTGTTCTTC
>.|TRBV7-3|.|TRBJ1-2
CASSFGRDYGYTF
TGTGCCAGCAGCTTTGGCAGGGACTATGGCTACACCTTC
>few|TRBV27|.|TRBJ1-3
CASSPRGFGLNTIYF
TGTGCCAGCAGTCCCCGGGGCTTCGGGTTAAACACCATATATTTT
>few|TRBV7-9|TRBD1|TRBJ2-7
CASSRADRGRYEQYF
TGTGCCAGCAGCCGAGCTGACAGGGGAAGATACGAGCAGTACTTC
>.|TRBV4-2|.|TRBJ1-2
CASSQVWPRDYGYTF
TGTGCCAGCAGCCAAGTTTGGCCCAGGGACTATGGCTACACCTTC
>.|TRBV3-1/TRBV3-2|.|TRBJ2-7
CASSRRAHLKGYEQYF
TGTGCCAGCAGCAGACGGGCCCACCTCAAAGGATACGAGCAGTACTTC
>.|TRBV18|TRBD1|TRBJ2-3
CASSPTGGADTQYF
TGTGCCAGCTCACCGACAGGGGGCGCAGATACGCAGTATTTT
>.|TRBV3-1/TRBV3-2|.|TRBJ1-5
CASKQGGPFSNQPQHF
TGTGCCAGCAAACAGGGAGGACCCTTTAGCAATCAGCCCCAGCATTTT
>.|TRBV5-5|TRBD1|TRBJ1-1
CASSLQGGTEAFF
TGTGCCAGCAGCTTGCAGGGGGGTACTGAAGCTTTCTTT
>.|TRBV29-1|.|TRBJ1-3
CSANFGGKGLSGNTIYF
TGCAGCGCCAATTTCGGGGGTAAGGGCCTCTCTGGAAACACCATATATTTT